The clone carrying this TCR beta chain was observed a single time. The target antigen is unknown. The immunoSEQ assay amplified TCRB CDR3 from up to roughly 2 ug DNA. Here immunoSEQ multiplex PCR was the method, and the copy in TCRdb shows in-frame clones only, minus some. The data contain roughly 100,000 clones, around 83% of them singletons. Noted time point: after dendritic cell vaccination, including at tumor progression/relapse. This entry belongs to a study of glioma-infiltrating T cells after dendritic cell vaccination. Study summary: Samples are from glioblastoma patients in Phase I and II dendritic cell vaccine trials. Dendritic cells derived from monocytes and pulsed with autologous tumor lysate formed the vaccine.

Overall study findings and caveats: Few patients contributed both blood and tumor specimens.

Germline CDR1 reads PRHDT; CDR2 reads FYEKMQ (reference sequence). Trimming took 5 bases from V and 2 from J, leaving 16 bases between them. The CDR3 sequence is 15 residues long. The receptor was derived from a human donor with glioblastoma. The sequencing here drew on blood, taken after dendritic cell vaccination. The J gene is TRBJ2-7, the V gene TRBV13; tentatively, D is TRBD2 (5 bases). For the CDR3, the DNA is TGTGCCAGCAGCCTACTCCGGACTGGAGCCTACGAGCAGTACTTC. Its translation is CASSLLRTGAYEQYF.